The sequence of this TCR beta chain was determined in a study of T cell changes during pregnancy in multiple sclerosis. The data were produced by immunoSEQ multiplex PCR, yet TCRdb's version contains in-frame clones alone and is incomplete. The data contain more than 35,000 clones, about 95% of them seen just once; the ten biggest clones take up about 0.4%. Germline V gene sequence: CDR1 SSHAT, CDR2 FNYEAQ (reference sequence). V gave up 3 bases and J gave up 4 bases, with 9 bases separating them. There are 13 residues in the CDR3. The sequence was obtained from a female donor with multiple sclerosis, enrolled in a pregnancy study. V and J are TRBV7-7 and TRBJ1-1, with D unresolved. Sequencing was performed on CD4+ T cells from peripheral blood mononuclear cells, taken in the second trimester of pregnancy. CDR3 loop: CASSLRLATEAFF. The CDR3 DNA reads as TGTGCCAGCAGCTTGAGACTGGCCACTGAAGCTTTCTTT.